The 28 T cell receptor beta chains reported below all come from one sample, sequenced in a study of T cell responses to AZD1222 COVID-19 vaccine. TCRdb's table, derived via immunoSEQ multiplex PCR, lists solely in-frame clones and lacks some. The table includes around 110,000 clones, roughly 90% detected once. This specimen was peripheral blood, taken on day 0 of AZD1222 vaccination. The receptors here all came from an adult in good health.

This chain uses TRBV19 with TRBJ1-6; no reliable D call. The CDR3 consists of 14 residues. V was cut by 4 bases and J by 10 bases, with 14 bases left in between. Germline V gene data show CDR1 as LNHDA and CDR2 as SQIVND (reference sequence). The CDR3 here is CASSTGAGESPLHF. As DNA, the CDR3 is TGTGCCAGTAGTACAGGAGCTGGGGAATCACCCCTCCACTTT.

The V call is TRBV24-1, the J call TRBJ2-1; TRBD2 aligns across 8 bases. Trimming cost V 3 bases and J 8 bases; bases outside gene matches: 8. The germline V gene has CDR1 KGHDR and CDR2 SFDVKD. The length of the CDR3 is 15 residues. CDR3 sequence: CATSDPSGGEDEQFF. The CDR3 bases are TGTGCCACCAGTGATCCGTCGGGGGGGGAAGATGAGCAGTTCTTC.

The chain employs TRBV15 and TRBJ2-2; 13 nucleotides match TRBD2. CDR3 size: 15 residues. V shed 3 bases and J 7 bases; nucleotides not matched to a gene: 2. Germline-derived CDR1 and CDR2 are LNHNV and YYDKDF (reference sequence). The CDR3 coding sequence is TGTGCCACCAGCAGGGGACTAGCGGGGATCGGGGAGCTGTTTTTT. This encodes CATSRGLAGIGELFF.

This rearrangement joins TRBV29-1 to TRBJ2-3; no clear D gene. This CDR3 spans 12 amino acids. The V gene's germline CDR1 is SQVTM and CDR2 ANQGSEA. Trimming removed 4 bases at V and 0 bases at J, with 5 bases between. CDR3 protein: CSVVPSTDTQYF. CDR3 coding DNA: TGCAGCGTTGTACCTAGCACAGATACGCAGTATTTT.

V and J are TRBV25-1 and TRBJ2-7, with D perhaps matching TRBD1 (5 bases). V was clipped by 5 bases and J by 5 bases, with 13 bases between them. The germline gives CDR1 MGHDK, CDR2 SYGVNS. The CDR3 is made up of 13 amino acids. The DNA for the CDR3 is TGTGCCAGCAGTAGGGCAGGGATGGACGAGCAGTACTTC. This sequence encodes CASSRAGMDEQYF.

Concerning this clone itself: In the same sample, other DNA sequences code for this CDR3. The chain employs TRBV5-1 and TRBJ1-5; the D gene is possibly TRBD1 (5 bases). The CDR3 has 16 residues. V lost 0 bases to trimming and J lost 2 bases, with 12 bases between them. CDR1 is SGHRS and CDR2 is YFSETQ in the germline V gene. CDR3 sequence (DNA): TGCGCCAGCAGCTTGGGGGACCGGGGCGGCAATCAGCCCCAGCATTTT. This gives the protein CASSLGDRGGNQPQHF.

The V and J genes are TRBV7-3 and TRBJ2-6; no clear D gene. Trimming stripped 2 bases from V and 2 bases from J, with 7 bases between. In germline, CDR1 is SGHTA, CDR2 FQGTGA. CDR3 length equals 15 residues. The CDR3 nucleotides read TGTGCCAGCAGCTTAGCCTCGACTGGGGCCAACGTCCTGACTTTC. This encodes CASSLASTGANVLTF.

In regard to this clone: The junction departs from germline at one end; a sequencing error may be responsible. V usage is TRBV5-6 and J usage is TRBJ2-7, with a weak D call TRBD1 (5 bases). The CDR3 covers 11 residues. Germline values: CDR1 SGHDT, CDR2 YYEEEE. CDR3 in amino acids: CASSLRQSYDF. CDR3 coding DNA: TGTGCCAGCAGCTTGAGACAGAGCTACGACTTC.

This rearrangement joins TRBV19 to TRBJ1-1; the D is unclear. V was clipped by 3 bases and J by 2 bases, with 7 bases between them. Germline V gene sequence: CDR1 LNHDA, CDR2 SQIVND (reference sequence). The CDR3 sequence is 13 residues long. The CDR3 is CASSILRNTEAFF. The CDR3 nucleotides are TGTGCCAGTAGTATTTTGCGAAACACTGAAGCTTTCTTT.

The genes are TRBV7-2 and TRBJ1-5; D call uncertain. The CDR3 runs to 14 residues. Trimming removed 5 bases from V and 3 bases from J, with 11 bases in between. Germline CDR1 is SGHTA and CDR2 is FQGNSA. The CDR3 here is CASSPGPANQPQHF. The CDR3 DNA sequence: TGTGCCAGCAGCCCCGGGCCCGCCAATCAGCCCCAGCATTTT.

The rearrangement joins TRBV5-4 to TRBJ2-7, with D possibly being TRBD1 (5 bases). CDR1 is SGHNT, CDR2 YYREEE, per germline (reference sequence). The CDR3 totals 13 residues. V gave up 2 bases and J gave up 5 bases, with 11 bases separating them. CDR3 coding DNA: TGTGCCAGCAGCTTAGCCCTACAGGACGAGCAGTACTTC. It codes for CASSLALQDEQYF.

The V call is TRBV7-2, the J call TRBJ1-4; TRBD1 might be the D (6 bases). The CDR3 length is 16 residues. Germline V gene data show CDR1 as SGHTA and CDR2 as FQGNSA. V shed 6 bases and J shed 7 bases, with 21 bases lying between them. CDR3 nucleotides: TGTGCCAGCAGAACCATCGGGGGGGCCTCGTTTGAAAAACTGTTTTTT. Its protein is CASRTIGGASFEKLFF.

The chain combines TRBV7-8 with TRBJ2-3; 12 bases match TRBD2. Germline V lookup: CDR1 SGHVS, CDR2 FQNEAQ. The CDR3 runs to 16 residues. Unmatched junction bases numbered 14, after V lost 6 bases and J lost 10 bases. CDR3 sequence reads: CASSFSMTSGRIAQYF. CDR3 sequence (DNA): TGTGCCAGCAGTTTCTCAATGACTAGCGGGAGAATCGCGCAGTATTTT.

The chain combines TRBV2 with TRBJ2-1; D is perhaps TRBD2 (6 bases). The V gene lost 6 bases and the J gene lost 7 bases, with 19 bases spanning the gap. The CDR3 is 15 residues long. Germline-derived CDR1 and CDR2 are SNHLY and FYNNEI. CDR3 sequence reads: CASRIWGVRGNEQFF. The CDR3 nucleotides read TGTGCCAGCAGGATTTGGGGGGTCCGAGGGAATGAGCAGTTCTTC.

The rearrangement joins TRBV2 to TRBJ2-5; 7 nucleotides line up with TRBD1. The CDR3 is made up of 13 amino acids. Losses at the gene ends were 7 bases for V and 5 bases for J; bases not matched to a gene: 7. Germline values: CDR1 SNHLY, CDR2 FYNNEI. In nucleotides, the CDR3 is TGTGCCAGCACCTACAGGGGACCCGAGACCCAGTACTTC. Translation gives CASTYRGPETQYF. Supplemented by reference TRBV2 and TRBJ2-5, the full variable domain reads EPEVTQTPSHQVTQMGQEVILRCVPISNHLYFYWYRQILGQKVEFLVSFYNNEISEKSEIFDDQFSVERPDGSNFTLKIRSTKLEDSAMYFCASTYRGPETQYFGPGTRLLVL.

As DNA, the CDR3 is TGTGCCAGCAGCTGGGGACCTGCCATCACTGAAGCTTTCTTT. Translating it yields CASSWGPAITEAFF. V and J are TRBV5-4 and TRBJ1-1; a weak D match, TRBD1 (5 bases). Looked up from germline, CDR1 is SGHNT and CDR2 is YYREEE (reference sequence). This CDR3 has 14 residues. With 3 bases removed from V and 4 bases from J, the gap between germline ends came to 13 bases.

Comments on this clone: At the DNA level, this CDR3 is encoded by other sequences in the same sample as well. The rearrangement joins TRBV7-3 to TRBJ2-2; TRBD2 is a possible D gene (7 bases). With 6 bases removed from V and 6 bases from J, the gap between germline ends came to 20 bases. The V gene's germline CDR1 is SGHTA and CDR2 FQGTGA. This CDR3 contains 16 residues. The CDR3 sequence is CASSSIVGGPAGELFF. As DNA, the CDR3 is TGTGCCAGCAGTTCCATCGTGGGGGGGCCCGCCGGGGAGCTGTTTTTT.

The V and J genes are TRBV27 and TRBJ2-2; D is perhaps TRBD2 (5 bases). The CDR3 has 13 residues. CDR1 is MNHEY and CDR2 is SMNVEV in the germline V gene (reference sequence). The V gene lost 4 bases and the J gene lost 6 bases, with 9 bases spanning the gap. CDR3 residues: CASSWEFAGELFF. DNA for the CDR3: TGTGCCAGCAGTTGGGAGTTTGCCGGGGAGCTGTTTTTT.

The V gene is TRBV7-3, the J gene TRBJ2-2; D remains ambiguous. Looked up from germline, CDR1 is SGHTA and CDR2 is FQGTGA. V dropped 0 bases and J dropped 8 bases, with 10 bases sitting between them. The CDR3 has 14 amino acids. CDR3 DNA sequence: TGTGCCAGCAGCTTAACGATTCATGGAGGGGAGCTGTTTTTT. Its protein product is CASSLTIHGGELFF.

This CDR3 is CASRTTGGREKLFF. In DNA, the CDR3 is TGTGCCAGCAGAACAACAGGGGGTCGAGAAAAACTGTTTTTT. This chain joins TRBV7-2 and TRBJ1-4; 8 bases map to TRBD1. This CDR3 contains 14 residues. Per the germline V gene, CDR1 is SGHTA and CDR2 is FQGNSA. The junction had 8 bases not matched to a gene; V was cut back by 6 bases and J by 8 bases.

V usage is TRBV2 and J usage is TRBJ2-3; 8 positions agree with TRBD1. Germline trimming cut 6 bases from V and 8 bases from J; bases unmatched to any gene: 7. The CDR3 runs 13 residues. Germline CDR1 is SNHLY and CDR2 is FYNNEI. The CDR3 nucleotides are TGTGCCAGCAGCCCGACAGGGGATGGTACGCAGTATTTT. Protein: CASSPTGDGTQYF.

The chain is built from TRBV30 and TRBJ2-7, with D hard to call. In germline, CDR1 is GTSNPN, CDR2 SVGIG (reference sequence). The CDR3 consists of 11 residues. Trimming shortened V by 0 bases and J by 4 bases, and 4 bases separated the two germline ends. The CDR3 DNA is TGTGCCTGGAGTGTACAATACGAGCAGTACTTC. It specifies CAWSVQYEQYF.

The CDR3 here is CASSYSFPRSYEQYF. CDR3 nucleotide sequence: TGTGCCAGCAGTTACTCGTTTCCCCGGTCCTACGAGCAGTACTTC. This chain links TRBV6-5 with TRBJ2-7; no clear D. This CDR3 contains 15 residues. V shed 0 bases and J shed 1 base, with 10 bases lying between them. The germline V gene has CDR1 MNHEY and CDR2 SVGAGI.

The V gene is TRBV19, the J gene TRBJ2-5; 10 bases align to TRBD2. The CDR3 length is 16 residues. Germline V lookup: CDR1 LNHDA, CDR2 SQIVND (reference sequence). V dropped 3 bases and J dropped 4; count of bases not matched to a gene: 8. The CDR3 spells CASSIQAGGPGETQYF. The CDR3 nucleotides are TGTGCCAGTAGTATTCAAGCGGGAGGGCCAGGAGAGACCCAGTACTTC. The full variable domain, rest sourced from reference TRBV19 and TRBJ2-5, is DGGITQSPKYLFRKEGQNVTLSCEQNLNHDAMYWYRQDPGQGLRLIYYSQIVNDFQKGDIAEGYSVSREKKESFPLTVTSAQKNPTAFYLCASSIQAGGPGETQYFGPGTRLLVL.

The V gene is TRBV5-1, the J gene TRBJ2-1; D is uncertain. The CDR3 consists of 15 residues. The V end was cut by 0 bases, the J end by 7 bases, with 14 bases between. The germline gives CDR1 SGHRS, CDR2 YFSETQ. DNA of the CDR3: TGCGCCAGCAGCTTGGTCGGGCTCACCCTAAATGAGCAGTTCTTC. It specifies CASSLVGLTLNEQFF.

The chain carries TRBV5-4 and TRBJ1-6; 9 nucleotides align to TRBD1. Looked up from germline, CDR1 is SGHNT and CDR2 is YYREEE (reference sequence). CDR3 length: 15 amino acids. J gave up 4 bases and V 2 bases, and 1 base lay outside the gene matches. CDR3 amino acids: CASSFDRGYNSPLHF. As DNA, the CDR3 is TGTGCCAGCAGCTTCGACAGGGGGTATAATTCACCCCTCCACTTT.

As regards this clone: A read error may produce the germline difference seen at one junction end. The V and J genes are TRBV7-7 and TRBJ2-7; TRBD1 aligns across 9 bases. The CDR3 runs to 15 residues. CDR1 is SSHAT and CDR2 is FNYEAQ in the germline V gene (reference sequence). The CDR3 loop is CASSLGQGPSYEQYF. In nucleotides, the CDR3 is TGTGCTAGCAGCCTCGGACAGGGGCCCTCCTACGAGCAGTACTTC.

The chain is built from TRBV5-1 and TRBJ2-2; TRBD1 matches at 7 bases. Per germline, CDR1 SGHRS and CDR2 YFSETQ. Trimming took 6 bases from V and 5 from J; bases not matched to a gene: 13. The CDR3 extends over 16 amino acids. The CDR3 sequence is CASTATPGQSTGELFF. CDR3 sequence (DNA): TGCGCCAGCACCGCAACCCCGGGACAGTCTACCGGGGAGCTGTTTTTT.